These 9 T cell receptor beta chains originate from one sample sequenced in a study of siplizumab effects on memory and regulatory T cells. Clones were read by immunoSEQ multiplex PCR, and TCRdb kept only the in-frame ones, dropping some. Of about 100,000 clones in the sample, about 91% are singletons; the top ten hold 2.6%. What was sequenced was CD4+ T cells sorted from blood. These receptors all stem from a human donor in good health. Some clones in this sample may be carry-over from other donors' samples.

The DNA for the CDR3 is TGTGCCAGCAGGTCAGGGGGCGAATACGAGCAGTACTTC. Translating gives CASRSGGEYEQYF. The gene calls are TRBV28 and TRBJ2-7; 8 bases align to TRBD1. Germline CDR1 is MDHEN and CDR2 is SYDVKM. After removal of 6 bases from V and 4 bases from J, the junction contained 5 bases not matched to a gene. The CDR3 extends over 13 amino acids.

The chain uses TRBV25-1 and TRBJ2-7; possible D gene TRBD2, 5 bases. The V gene lost 3 bases and the J gene lost 1 base, with 13 bases spanning the gap. Per germline, CDR1 MGHDK and CDR2 SYGVNS. This CDR3 spans 15 amino acids. CDR3 nucleotides: TGTGCCAGCAGTGATCCTTCGCGGGTTTCCTACGAGCAGTACTTC. It is translated as CASSDPSRVSYEQYF.

This clone occurred once. This chain links TRBV29-1 with TRBJ2-1; the match to TRBD2 covers 8 bases. CDR1 SQVTM and CDR2 ANQGSEA come from the germline V gene. The CDR3 is 13 residues long. The V and J ends lost 7 bases and 4 bases, in that order; junction bases with no gene match: 6. CDR3 sequence: CSETGTRYNEQFF. The CDR3 bases are TGCAGCGAAACCGGGACTAGGTACAATGAGCAGTTCTTC.

This chain joins TRBV15 and TRBJ2-5, with no clear D. The CDR3 runs 15 residues. V was shortened by 0 bases and J by 2 bases, with 10 bases between the two germline ends. The germline CDR1 and CDR2 sequences are LNHNV and YYDKDF (reference sequence). CDR3 nucleotides: TGTGCCACCAGCAGAGATATTCAAAATCAAGAGACCCAGTACTTC. Translating it yields CATSRDIQNQETQYF.

The chain joins TRBV9 to TRBJ2-2; possibly TRBD1 or TRBD2 for D (6 bases each). Germline CDR1 is SGDLS and CDR2 is YYNGEE. This CDR3 comprises 16 residues. The V end was cut by 0 bases, the J end by 8 bases, with 17 bases between. CDR3 region: CASSVAAGQVGGELFF. In nucleotides, the CDR3 is TGTGCCAGCAGCGTAGCTGCGGGACAAGTCGGTGGGGAGCTGTTTTTT. The complete variable domain, with remaining parts taken from reference TRBV9 and TRBJ2-2, reads DSGVTQTPKHLITATGQRVTLRCSPRSGDLSVYWYQQSLDQGLQFLIQYYNGEERAKGNILERFSAQQFPDLHSELNLSSLELGDSALYFCASSVAAGQVGGELFFGEGSRLTVL.

The chain has TRBV7-3 and TRBJ2-1; D unclear. Trimming cost V 2 bases and J 9 bases, with 8 bases left between them. This CDR3 is 12 amino acids long. The germline V gene encodes CDR1 SGHTA and CDR2 FQGTGA. The chain's CDR3 is CASSLGRSEQFF. For the CDR3, the DNA is TGTGCCAGCAGCTTAGGCAGGAGTGAGCAGTTCTTC. The full variable domain, with the rest looked up from reference TRBV7-3 and TRBJ2-1, is GAGVSQTPSNKVTEKGKYVELRCDPISGHTALYWYRQSLGQGPEFLIYFQGTGAADDSGLPNDRFFAVRPEGSVSTLKIQRTERGDSAVYLCASSLGRSEQFFGPGTRLTVL.

The chain couples TRBV5-1 to TRBJ2-1; the D gene is possibly TRBD1 (5 bases). CDR1 and CDR2 (germline): SGHRS, YFSETQ. CDR3 length: 13 amino acids. V shed 4 bases and J shed 6 bases, with 11 bases lying between them. CDR3 sequence: CASSLGPLNEQFF. The CDR3 bases are TGCGCCAGCAGCCTGGGGCCTCTCAATGAGCAGTTCTTC.

The rearrangement links TRBV7-3 to TRBJ2-2; 11 bases match TRBD2. The CDR3 has 16 residues. Germline CDR1 is SGHTA and CDR2 is FQGTGA. Trimming at V came to 1 base and at J to 7 bases, leaving 5 bases not matched to a gene. The CDR3 region has the DNA TGTGCCAGCAGCTTAAGGGGGACTAGCGGCGACGGGGAGCTGTTTTTT. Its translation: CASSLRGTSGDGELFF.

V is TRBV28 and J is TRBJ2-7, with D perhaps matching TRBD2 (6 bases). The CDR3 consists of 12 residues. Trimming shortened V by 4 bases and J by 9 bases, and 13 bases separated the two germline ends. The germline V gene has CDR1 MDHEN and CDR2 SYDVKM. DNA for the CDR3: TGTGCCAGCAGTTCGTCGGCGGAGGGGCAGTACTTC. The encoded protein is CASSSSAEGQYF.